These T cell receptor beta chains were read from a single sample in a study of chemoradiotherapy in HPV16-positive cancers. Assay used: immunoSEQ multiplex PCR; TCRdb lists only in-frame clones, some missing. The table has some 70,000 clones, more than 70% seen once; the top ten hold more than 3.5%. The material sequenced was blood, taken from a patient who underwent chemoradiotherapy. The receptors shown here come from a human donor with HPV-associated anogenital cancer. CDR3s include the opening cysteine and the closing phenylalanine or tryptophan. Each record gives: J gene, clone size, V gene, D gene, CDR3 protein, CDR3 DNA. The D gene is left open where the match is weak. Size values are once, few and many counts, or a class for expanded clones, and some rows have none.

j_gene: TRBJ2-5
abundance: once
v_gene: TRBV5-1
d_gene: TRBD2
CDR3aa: CASSGGTTYGGETQYF
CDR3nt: TGCGCCAGCAGCGGAGGGACTACTTACGGCGGAGAGACCCAGTACTTC

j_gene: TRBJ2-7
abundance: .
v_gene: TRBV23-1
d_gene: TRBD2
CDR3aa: CAHPPGLPPGEQYF
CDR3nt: TGCGCCCATCCCCCGGGACTACCTCCTGGCGAGCAGTACTTC

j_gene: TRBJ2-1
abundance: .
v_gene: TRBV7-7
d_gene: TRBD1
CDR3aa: CASSHDRVGEQFF
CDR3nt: TGTGCTAGCAGCCACGACAGGGTCGGTGAGCAGTTCTTC

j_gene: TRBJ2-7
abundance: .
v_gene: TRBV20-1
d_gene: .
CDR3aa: CSAADSYEQYF
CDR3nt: TGCAGTGCCGCAGACTCCTACGAGCAGTACTTC

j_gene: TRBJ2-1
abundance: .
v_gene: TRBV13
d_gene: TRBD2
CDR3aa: CASSLEAGGTNEQFF
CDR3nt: TGTGCCAGCAGCTTAGAAGCGGGGGGAACCAATGAGCAGTTCTTC

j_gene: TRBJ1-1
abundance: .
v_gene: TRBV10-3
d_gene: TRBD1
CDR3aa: CAISESIGQGAYTEAFF
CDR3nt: TGTGCCATCAGTGAGTCGATCGGACAGGGGGCGTATACTGAAGCTTTCTTT

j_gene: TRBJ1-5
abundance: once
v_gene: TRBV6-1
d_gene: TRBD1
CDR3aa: CASSSDRGGQPQHF
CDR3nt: TGTGCCAGCAGTAGTGACAGGGGTGGTCAGCCCCAGCATTTT

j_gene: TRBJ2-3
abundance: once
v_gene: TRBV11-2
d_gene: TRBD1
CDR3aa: CASSLGQGSDTQYF
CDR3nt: TGTGCCAGCAGCTTGGGACAGGGTTCAGATACGCAGTATTTT

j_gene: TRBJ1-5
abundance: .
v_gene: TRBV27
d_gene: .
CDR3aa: CASSLRGPGFGNQPQHF
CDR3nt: TGTGCCAGCAGTTTGAGGGGACCCGGGTTTGGCAATCAGCCCCAGCATTTT

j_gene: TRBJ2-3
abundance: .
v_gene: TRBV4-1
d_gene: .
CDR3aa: CASSQGGANTRDTQYF
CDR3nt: TGCGCCAGCAGCCAAGGGGGGGCAAACACACGAGATACGCAGTATTTT

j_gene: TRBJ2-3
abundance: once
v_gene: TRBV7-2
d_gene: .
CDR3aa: CASSKNTDTQYF
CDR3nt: TGTGCCAGCAGCAAAAACACAGATACGCAGTATTTT

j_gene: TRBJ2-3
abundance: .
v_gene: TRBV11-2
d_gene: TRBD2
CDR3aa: CASRPIAGSTDTQYF
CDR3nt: TGTGCCAGCAGGCCCATAGCGGGGTCCACAGATACGCAGTATTTT

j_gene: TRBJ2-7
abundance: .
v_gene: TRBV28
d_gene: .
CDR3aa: CASSWGSYEQYF
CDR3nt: TGTGCCAGCAGTTGGGGGTCCTACGAGCAGTACTTC

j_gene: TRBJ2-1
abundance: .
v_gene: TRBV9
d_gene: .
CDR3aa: CASSVGTTTYNEQFF
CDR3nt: TGTGCCAGCAGCGTAGGGACTACTACCTACAATGAGCAGTTCTTC